This T cell receptor beta chain appears in the sequencing data of a study of graft-versus-host responses after intestinal transplantation. Study-wide context: Induction using anti-thymocyte globulin, followed by tacrolimus and steroids for 3 to 4 years, was given to all recipients. Study findings and constraints: GvH clones surfaced in recipient marrow, some emerging earlier in ileum or blood.

Assay: immunoSEQ multiplex PCR; the TCRdb copy retains only in-frame clones and omits some. The sample comprises more than 50,000 clones, 75% to 90% of which are singletons, and under 2% rests with the top ten. The V gene's germline CDR1 is SGHNT and CDR2 YENEEA. The CDR3 consists of 12 residues. V was shortened by 0 bases and J by 6 bases, with 4 bases between the two germline ends. The starting material, graft tissue, was processed to release intraepithelial and lamina propria lymphocytes. Comments on this clone: The antigen is unknown.

This clonotype was sampled from a human patient who received an intestinal transplant, so some T cells may come from the graft donor. The chain recombines TRBV11-3 with TRBJ2-3; no reliable D call. The sample was ileum tissue, taken roughly 54 weeks after transplant. DNA for the CDR3: TGTGCCAGCAGCTTAGATCGGGATACGCAGTATTTT. Its protein is CASSLDRDTQYF.